Detailed here is one T cell receptor (beta chain). Random hexamers were used to reverse transcribe the RNA input (about 0.5 to 1 ug). Amplification of the TCR beta CDR3 was carried out by immunoSEQ multiplex PCR, which spanned a total of 54 Vbeta and 13 Jbeta segments. TCRdb ran MiXCR on the immunoSEQ multiplex PCR reads and lists one entry per CDR3 protein. The repertoire holds over 300,000 distinct CDR3 sequences, with 92% as singletons. This specimen comes from a study of CD8 T cells in Susac syndrome. Trimming took 4 bases from V and 2 from J, leaving 11 bases between them. Germline values: CDR1 SGHVS, CDR2 FQNEAQ. The CDR3 covers 14 residues. The multiple sclerosis control group consisted of treatment-naive patients whose relapsing-remitting disease, which was either stable or active, fulfilled revised McDonald criteria. TEMRA cells were FACS-enriched and CD8+ and CD4+ T cells negatively isolated.

The chain is built from TRBV7-8 and TRBJ2-5, with D maybe TRBD1 (6 bases). The source of this sequence is a human donor with multiple sclerosis. The material sequenced was CD4+ T cells from PBMCs. CDR3 residues: CASSSPGTQETQYF. Written as DNA, the CDR3 is TGTGCCAGCAGCTCCCCCGGGACACAAGAGACCCAGTACTTC.